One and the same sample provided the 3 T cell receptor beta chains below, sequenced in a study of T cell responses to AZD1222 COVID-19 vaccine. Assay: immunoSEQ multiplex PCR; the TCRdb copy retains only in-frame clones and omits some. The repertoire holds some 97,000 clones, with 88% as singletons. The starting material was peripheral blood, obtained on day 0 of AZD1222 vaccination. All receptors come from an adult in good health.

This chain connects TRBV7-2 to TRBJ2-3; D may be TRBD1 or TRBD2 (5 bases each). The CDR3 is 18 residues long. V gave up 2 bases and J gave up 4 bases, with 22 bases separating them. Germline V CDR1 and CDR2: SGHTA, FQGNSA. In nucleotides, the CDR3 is TGTGCCAGCAGCTTACCTCTCGGGGCGAGGGGAAGTCCAGATACGCAGTATTTT. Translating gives CASSLPLGARGSPDTQYF.

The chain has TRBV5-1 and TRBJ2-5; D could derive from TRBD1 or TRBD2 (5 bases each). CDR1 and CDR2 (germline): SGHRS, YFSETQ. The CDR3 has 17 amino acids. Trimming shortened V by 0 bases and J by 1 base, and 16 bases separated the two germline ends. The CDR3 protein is CASSLGALEGIQETQYF. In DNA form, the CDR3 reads TGCGCCAGCAGCTTGGGGGCGCTAGAGGGGATCCAAGAGACCCAGTACTTC.

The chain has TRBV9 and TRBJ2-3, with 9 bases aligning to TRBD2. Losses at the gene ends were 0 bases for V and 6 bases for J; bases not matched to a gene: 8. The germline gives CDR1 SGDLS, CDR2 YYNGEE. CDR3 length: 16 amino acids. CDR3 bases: TGTGCCAGCAGCGTAGCAGGTAGCGGGAGCGGGGATACGCAGTATTTT. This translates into CASSVAGSGSGDTQYF.